The sequence of this T cell receptor (beta chain) was determined in a study of blood T cell repertoires in COVID-19. Data came from immunoSEQ multiplex PCR; TCRdb stores just in-frame clones and leaves some out. The table includes 230,000 or so clones, more than 75% detected once. There are 14 residues in the CDR3. V lost 6 bases, J lost 5 bases, and 10 bases stayed unmatched. CDR1 and CDR2 (germline): KGHSH, LQKENI. Material for sequencing was peripheral blood. This clonotype was sampled from a man in his forties or fifties with active or convalescent COVID-19. This chain links TRBV18 with TRBJ2-7; 7 nucleotides agree with TRBD1. The CDR3 spells CASSPDRAFHEQYF. The CDR3 coding sequence is TGTGCCAGCTCCCCAGACAGGGCCTTTCACGAGCAGTACTTC.